What follows are 8 T cell receptor beta chains derived from one specimen sequenced in a study of T cell responses to AZD1222 COVID-19 vaccine. Method: immunoSEQ multiplex PCR; TCRdb's copy keeps in-frame clones and lacks some. The repertoire includes about 83,000 clones, 75% to 95% of them detected once, and around 28% sits in the top ten. The sample was peripheral blood, taken 28 days after the second AZD1222 dose. The receptors shown here come from an adult who received the AZD1222 COVID-19 vaccine.

The V gene is TRBV6-2 or TRBV6-3, the J gene TRBJ1-2; D perhaps matches TRBD1 (5 bases). Trimming left V 0 bases short and J 5 bases short, with 25 bases between. CDR3 size: 19 residues. CDR1 is MNHEY and CDR2 is SVGEGT in the germline V gene. Here the CDR3 DNA reads TGTGCCAGCAGTTACTCCGGAGGACTTCGAAAGAGGGGTTTATATGGCTACACCTTC. Its protein is CASSYSGGLRKRGLYGYTF.

The chain couples TRBV9 to TRBJ1-6; D remains unclear. The CDR3 runs 15 residues. CDR1 is SGDLS, CDR2 YYNGEE, per germline. Trimming shortened V by 0 bases and J by 2 bases, and 6 bases separated the two germline ends. For the CDR3, the DNA is TGTGCCAGCAGCGTAGGGTCGACCTATAATTCACCCCTCCACTTT. This codes for CASSVGSTYNSPLHF.

V usage is TRBV20-1 and J usage is TRBJ1-2; D is ambiguous. This CDR3 has 13 residues. In germline, CDR1 is DFQATT, CDR2 SNEGSKA (reference sequence). V lost 3 bases, J lost 2 bases, and 10 bases lay in between. The chain's CDR3 is CSASIGLNYGYTF. CDR3 nucleotides: TGCAGTGCTAGTATCGGGTTAAACTATGGCTACACCTTC.

The chain recombines TRBV9 with TRBJ1-6; D is undetermined. CDR3 size: 13 residues. V was shortened by 0 bases and J by 10 bases, with 8 bases between the two germline ends. The germline V gene encodes CDR1 SGDLS and CDR2 YYNGEE. CDR3 coding DNA: TGTGCCAGCAGCGTAGACCAGCGGTCACCCCTCCACTTT. It is translated as CASSVDQRSPLHF.

J is TRBJ1-5 and V is TRBV30; 10 bases match TRBD1. Germline trimming cut 5 bases from V and 5 bases from J; bases unmatched to any gene: 24. This CDR3 comprises 20 residues. Germline CDR1 is GTSNPN and CDR2 is SVGIG (reference sequence). The CDR3 region has the DNA TGTGCCTGGTTACGTAAATTCACCGGGACAGGGGAAGATCCGGATCAGCCCCAGCATTTT. It encodes CAWLRKFTGTGEDPDQPQHF.

V and J are TRBV5-1 and TRBJ2-7, with 8 bases matching TRBD1. The germline V gene has CDR1 SGHRS and CDR2 YFSETQ. The V and J ends lost 8 bases and 5 bases, in that order; junction bases with no gene match: 12. This CDR3 is built from 14 residues. The CDR3 here is CASTLRGPSDEQYF. The CDR3 DNA reads as TGCGCCAGTACCCTCAGGGGGCCTAGCGACGAGCAGTACTTC.

The CDR3, as DNA: TGTGCCAGCAGCCAATTCCTCCAGGGCCTAGGGGAAGAAAAACTGTTTTTT. Translated: CASSQFLQGLGEEKLFF. The chain employs TRBV14 and TRBJ1-4; D possibly corresponds to TRBD1 (5 bases). The V gene lost 2 bases and the J gene lost 8 bases, with 21 bases spanning the gap. CDR1 is SGHDN, CDR2 FVKESK, per germline. The CDR3 loop spans 17 amino acids.

The chain carries TRBV6-5 and TRBJ2-1; 9 bases match TRBD2. Germline V gene sequence: CDR1 MNHEY, CDR2 SVGAGI. The CDR3 is made up of 14 amino acids. V was clipped by 0 bases and J by 6 bases; unmatched bases: 0. The CDR3 DNA follows: TGTGCCAGCAGTTACTCGGGACTAGCCAATGAGCAGTTCTTC. Protein product: CASSYSGLANEQFF.